This T cell receptor beta chain came from a study of blood T cell repertoires in COVID-19. Overall study: Whether acute or convalescent, the COVID-19 samples came from the United States, Italy and Spain. PBMCs, B-cell-depleted T cells, or T cells provided the cDNA or gDNA that made up the material.

Per the original methods: Reference gene primers were amplified, and this amplification served to estimate nucleated cell counts. Sequenced by immunoSEQ multiplex PCR; TCRdb stores in-frame clones only, minus some. For V, J and clone size, that table is used; D and trimming come from the DNA. This sample carries roughly 65,000 clones, more than 75% of them seen once, and the ten largest clones take around 50%. The TCR sequence derives from a human donor in a cohort sampled during active COVID-19. The sample consisted of peripheral blood.

The CDR3 DNA reads as TGTGCCAGCAGCGCGTCCGGGACTAGCTCCTACGAGCAGTACTTC. It is translated as CASSASGTSSYEQYF. The V and J genes are TRBV9 and TRBJ2-7; TRBD2 matches 8 bases. The CDR3 runs to 15 residues. V trimming: 3 bases; J trimming: 0 bases; junction bases outside the gene matches: 5. CDR1 is SGDLS, CDR2 YYNGEE, per germline.